This T cell receptor (beta chain) originates from a study of T-cell memory formation after mild COVID-19. The TCR alpha and TCR beta cDNA libraries, bearing sample barcodes and UMIs, were generated by 5'RACE using constant-segment primers. TCRdb reanalysed the 5' RACE reads using MiXCR and keeps one entry per CDR3 protein. The table shows 400,000 to 450,000 distinct CDR3 sequences, with more than 15% occurring only once. V shed 3 bases, J shed 8 bases, and the junction held 7 bases outside the gene matches. The CDR3 is 16 amino acids. J is TRBJ2-1 and V is TRBV12-3 or TRBV12-4; the match to TRBD2 covers 13 bases. This TCR was recovered from a man aged 18 to 30 who had mild COVID-19 (a few samples of this study predate the infection). Cell type and time point are not known. Sequencing input: PBMCs or a T cell subset sorted from them (not recorded which). The CDR3 spells CASSLGLAGIGHEQFF. As DNA, the CDR3 is TGTGCCAGCAGTTTGGGACTAGCGGGGATTGGACATGAGCAGTTCTTC.